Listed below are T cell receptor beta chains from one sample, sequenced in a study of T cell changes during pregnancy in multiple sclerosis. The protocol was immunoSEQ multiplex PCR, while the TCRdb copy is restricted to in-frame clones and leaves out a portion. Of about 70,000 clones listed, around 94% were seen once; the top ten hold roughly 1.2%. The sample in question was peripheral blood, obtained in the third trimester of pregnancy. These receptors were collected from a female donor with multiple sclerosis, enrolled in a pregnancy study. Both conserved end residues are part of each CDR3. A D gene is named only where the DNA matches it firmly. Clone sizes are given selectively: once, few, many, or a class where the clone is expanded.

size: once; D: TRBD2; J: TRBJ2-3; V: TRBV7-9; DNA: TGTGCCAGCAGCACCCGGACTAGCGGGATGGCAGATACGCAGTATTTT; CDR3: CASSTRTSGMADTQYF
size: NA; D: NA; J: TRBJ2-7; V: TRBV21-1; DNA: TGTGCCAGCAGCAAAGTCTCCAAGGGTAGAGGGGACAGGGCCTACGAGCAGTACTTC; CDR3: CASSKVSKGRGDRAYEQYF
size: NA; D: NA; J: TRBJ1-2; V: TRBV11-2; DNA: TGTGCCAGCAGCCCCCGGACAGACATTTTAAACTATGGCTACACCTTC; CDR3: CASSPRTDILNYGYTF
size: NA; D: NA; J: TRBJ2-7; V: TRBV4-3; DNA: TGCGCCAGCAGCCAAGAGCCGGGGTTGCCCTACGAGCAGTACTTC; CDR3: CASSQEPGLPYEQYF
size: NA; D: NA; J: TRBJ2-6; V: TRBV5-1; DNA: TGCGCCAGCTTTGAGGATGGCGCTCTCGGGGCCAACGTCCTGACTTTC; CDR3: CASFEDGALGANVLTF
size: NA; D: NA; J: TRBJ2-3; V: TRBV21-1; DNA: TGTGCCACCGTGAGCGGTCCAGATACGCAGTATTTT; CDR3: CATVSGPDTQYF
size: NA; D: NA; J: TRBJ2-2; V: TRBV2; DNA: TGTGCCAGCAGTGTCCGGGTGCCCGCGAACACCGGGGAGCTGTTTTTT; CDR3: CASSVRVPANTGELFF
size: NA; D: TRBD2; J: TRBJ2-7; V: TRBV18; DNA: TGTGCCAGCTCACCGGGCGGACTAGCGGGGGCCTCCGAGCAGTACTTC; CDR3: CASSPGGLAGASEQYF
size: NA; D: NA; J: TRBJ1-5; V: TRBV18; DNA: TGTGCCAGCTCCCCCGCAGGGCAGCCCCAGCATTTT; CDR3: CASSPAGQPQHF
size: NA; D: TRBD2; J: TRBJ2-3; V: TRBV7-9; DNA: TGTGCCAGCAGCTTAACTAGCGGGAGAAGCACAGATACGCAGTATTTT; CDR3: CASSLTSGRSTDTQYF
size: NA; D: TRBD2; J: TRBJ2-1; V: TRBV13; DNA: TGTGCCAGCAGCTTTTATAGCGGGAGAGCGGGTGAGCAGTTCTTC; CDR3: CASSFYSGRAGEQFF
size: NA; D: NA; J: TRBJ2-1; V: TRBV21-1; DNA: TGTGCCAGCAGCACATCCGGGACTCCCTACAATGAGCAGTTCTTC; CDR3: CASSTSGTPYNEQFF
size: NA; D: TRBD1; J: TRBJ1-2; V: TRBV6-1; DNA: TGTGCCAGCAGTGAAATCGGACAGGGAAACTATGGCTACACCTTC; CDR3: CASSEIGQGNYGYTF
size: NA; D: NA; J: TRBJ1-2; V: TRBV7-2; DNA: TGTGCCAGCAGCTTAAGCCCAGGCCACTGGGATGGCTACACCTTC; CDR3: CASSLSPGHWDGYTF
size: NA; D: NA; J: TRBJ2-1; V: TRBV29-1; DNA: TGCAGCGTTGAAGGAGTGGGGGCAGCATCCTACAATGAGCAGTTCTTC; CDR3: CSVEGVGAASYNEQFF
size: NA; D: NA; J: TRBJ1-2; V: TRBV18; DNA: TGTGCCAGCTCACCTCAAAACTATGGCTACACCTTC; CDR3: CASSPQNYGYTF
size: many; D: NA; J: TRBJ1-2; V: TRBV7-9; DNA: TGTGCCAGCAGCTTAGGGGCAGGGAGGTCCGGCTACACCTTC; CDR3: CASSLGAGRSGYTF
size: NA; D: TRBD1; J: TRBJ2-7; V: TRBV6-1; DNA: TGTGCCAGCAGTGAAGCCCCGACAGGGGGCTACGAGCAGTACTTC; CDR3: CASSEAPTGGYEQYF
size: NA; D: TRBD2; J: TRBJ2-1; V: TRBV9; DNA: TGTGCCAGCAGCCCTACCCTAGCGGGAGGGCCTAATGAGCAGTTCTTC; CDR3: CASSPTLAGGPNEQFF
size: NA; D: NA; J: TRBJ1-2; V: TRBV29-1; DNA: TGCAGCGTTCGGGAGGGGGGGTATGGCTACACCTTC; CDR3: CSVREGGYGYTF
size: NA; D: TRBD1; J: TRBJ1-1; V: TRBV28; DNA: TGTGCCAGCAGCCCTGGACAGGGGGCGGACACTGAAGCTTTCTTT; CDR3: CASSPGQGADTEAFF
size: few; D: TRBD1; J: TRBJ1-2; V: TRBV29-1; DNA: TGCAGCGTTGCAGCGGACAGGGCGCTCTATGGCTACACCTTC; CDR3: CSVAADRALYGYTF
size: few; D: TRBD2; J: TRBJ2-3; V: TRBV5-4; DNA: TGTGCCAGCAGCTTACGTAGCGGGACCTCCACAGATACGCAGTATTTT; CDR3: CASSLRSGTSTDTQYF
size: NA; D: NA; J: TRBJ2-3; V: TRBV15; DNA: TGTGCCACCAGCAGAGAGGCAGGTTTCAGCTCAGATACGCAGTATTTT; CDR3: CATSREAGFSSDTQYF
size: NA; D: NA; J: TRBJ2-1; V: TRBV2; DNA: TGTGCCAGCAGGTACGGGAGTTCCTACAATGAGCAGTTCTTC; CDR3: CASRYGSSYNEQFF
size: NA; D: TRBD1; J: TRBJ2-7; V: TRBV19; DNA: TGTGCCAGTAGTGACCCTGGACAGGGGGCGAAATACGAGCAGTACTTC; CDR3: CASSDPGQGAKYEQYF
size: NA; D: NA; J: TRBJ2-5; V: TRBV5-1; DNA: TGCGCCAGCAGCCGAGGACTGGCGGGACAAGAGACCCAGTACTTC; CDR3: CASSRGLAGQETQYF
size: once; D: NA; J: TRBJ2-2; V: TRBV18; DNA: TGTGCCAGCTCACCTGATACTATGTCGAACACCGGGGAGCTGTTTTTT; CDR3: CASSPDTMSNTGELFF
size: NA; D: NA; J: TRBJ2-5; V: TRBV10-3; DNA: TGTGCCATCAGTGACGTTTACGGTACTAGCCGAGAGACCCAGTACTTC; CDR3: CAISDVYGTSRETQYF
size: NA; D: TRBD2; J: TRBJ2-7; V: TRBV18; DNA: TGTGCCAGCTCACCCTTAGCTAGCGGGACTACTACCTACGAGCAGTACTTC; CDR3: CASSPLASGTTTYEQYF
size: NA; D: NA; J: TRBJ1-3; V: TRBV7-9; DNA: TGTGCCAGCAGCTTAGGCAGGGGAGGGGGTTACTCTGGAAACACCATATATTTT; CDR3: CASSLGRGGGYSGNTIYF
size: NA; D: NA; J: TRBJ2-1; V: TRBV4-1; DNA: TGCGCCAGCAGCCAAGACCTCAATGAGCAGTTCTTC; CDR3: CASSQDLNEQFF
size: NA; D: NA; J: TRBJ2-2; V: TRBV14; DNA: TGTGCCAGCAGCCAAGTCAACGGGGAGCTGTTTTTT; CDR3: CASSQVNGELFF
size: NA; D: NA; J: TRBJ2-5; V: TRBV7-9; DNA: TGTGCCAGCAGCCCCTGGACAGGGAGGGGGGAGACCCAGTACTTC; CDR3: CASSPWTGRGETQYF
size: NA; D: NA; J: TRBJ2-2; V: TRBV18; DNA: TGTGCCAGCTCACCAAGGAGCAGGGGGGACACCGGGGAGCTGTTTTTT; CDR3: CASSPRSRGDTGELFF
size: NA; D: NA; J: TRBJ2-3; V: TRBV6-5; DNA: TGTGCCAGCAGTGCTAAGGACTTTAGGGCAGATACGCAGTATTTT; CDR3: CASSAKDFRADTQYF
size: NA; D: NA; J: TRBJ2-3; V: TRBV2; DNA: TGTGCCAGCAGTGTTATTGAGCGGGTGGGGCGTACGCAGTATTTT; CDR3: CASSVIERVGRTQYF
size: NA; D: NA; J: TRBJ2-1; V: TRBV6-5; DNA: TGTGCCAGCAGTTACTCCCTGGGGGCTGGGCAGTTCTTC; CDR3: CASSYSLGAGQFF
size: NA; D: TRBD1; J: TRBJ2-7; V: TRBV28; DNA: TGTGCCAGCAGTTCTACCGGGACAGACTACGAGCAGTACTTC; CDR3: CASSSTGTDYEQYF
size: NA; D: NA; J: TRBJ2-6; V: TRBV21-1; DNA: TGTGCCACCGCGGAGGCCTCTGGGGCCAACGTCCTGACTTTC; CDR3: CATAEASGANVLTF
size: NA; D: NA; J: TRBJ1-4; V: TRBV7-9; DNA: TGTGCCAGCAGCTTAGGACAGTCAGGGGTGATTGAAAAACTGTTTTTT; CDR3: CASSLGQSGVIEKLFF
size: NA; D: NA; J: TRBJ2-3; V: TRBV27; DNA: TGTGCCAGCAGTTCCCCCGGAGTAGAATCAGATACGCAGTATTTT; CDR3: CASSSPGVESDTQYF
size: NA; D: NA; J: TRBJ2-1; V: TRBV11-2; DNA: TGTGCCAGCAGCTTAGCGGACTACAACAATGAGCAGTTCTTC; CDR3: CASSLADYNNEQFF
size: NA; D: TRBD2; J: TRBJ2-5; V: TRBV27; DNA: TGTGCCAGCAGTCTAAGGGTGGGACTAGCAGGCGAGACCCAGTACTTC; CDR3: CASSLRVGLAGETQYF
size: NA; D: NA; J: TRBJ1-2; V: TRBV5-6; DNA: TGTGCCAGCAGCGTAATATCCGGGAACTATGGCTACACCTTC; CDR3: CASSVISGNYGYTF
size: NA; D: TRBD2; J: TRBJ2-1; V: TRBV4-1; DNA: TGCGCCAGCAGCCAAGATTTTGGACTAGCGGACTACAATGAGCAGTTCTTC; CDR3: CASSQDFGLADYNEQFF
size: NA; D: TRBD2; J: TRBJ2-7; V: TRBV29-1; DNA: TGCAGCGTTGCTACGACTAGCGGGAGCAGGGGCTACGAGCAGTACTTC; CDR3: CSVATTSGSRGYEQYF
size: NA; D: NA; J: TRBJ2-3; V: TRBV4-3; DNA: TGCGCCAGCAGCCAAGGTCATGGGGCCGGGACAGATACGCAGTATTTT; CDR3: CASSQGHGAGTDTQYF
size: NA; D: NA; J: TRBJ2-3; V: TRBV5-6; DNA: TGTGCCAGCAGCCGGACAGCCTCCAGCACAGATACGCAGTATTTT; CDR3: CASSRTASSTDTQYF
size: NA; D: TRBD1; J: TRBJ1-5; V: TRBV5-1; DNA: TGCGCCAGCAGCGTACAGGGGGGGAGCAATCAGCCCCAGCATTTT; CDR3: CASSVQGGSNQPQHF
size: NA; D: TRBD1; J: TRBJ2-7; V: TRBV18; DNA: TGTGCCAGCGCGGACAGGGTGGAGCAGTACTTC; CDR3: CASADRVEQYF
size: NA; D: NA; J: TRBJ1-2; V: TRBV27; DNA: TGTGCCAGCAGTTTCAGGCAGAACTATGGCTACACCTTC; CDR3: CASSFRQNYGYTF
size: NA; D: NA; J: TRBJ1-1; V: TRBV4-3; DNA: TGCGCCAGCAGCCTTACAGCGAACACTGAAGCTTTCTTT; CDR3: CASSLTANTEAFF
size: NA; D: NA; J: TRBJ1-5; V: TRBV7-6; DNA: TGTGCCAGCAGCCAAAGCGGGGGTGGGCCGCTCAATCAGCCCCAGCATTTT; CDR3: CASSQSGGGPLNQPQHF
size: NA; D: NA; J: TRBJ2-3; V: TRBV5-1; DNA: TGCGCCAGCAGCTTCGGACAGACCACAGATACGCAGTATTTT; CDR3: CASSFGQTTDTQYF
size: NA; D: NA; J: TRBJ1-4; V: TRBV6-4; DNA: TGTGCCAGCAGTGGGGGACCCGCGGGACGGCAGAATGAAAAACTGTTTTTT; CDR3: CASSGGPAGRQNEKLFF
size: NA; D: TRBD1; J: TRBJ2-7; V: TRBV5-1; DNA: TGCGCCAGCAGCGTTGCTGGACAGGCGAGCTCCTACGAGCAGTACTTC; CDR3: CASSVAGQASSYEQYF
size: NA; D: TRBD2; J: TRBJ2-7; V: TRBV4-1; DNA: TGCGCCAGCAGCCATTCGAGGACTAGCGGCTCCTACGAGCAGTACTTC; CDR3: CASSHSRTSGSYEQYF
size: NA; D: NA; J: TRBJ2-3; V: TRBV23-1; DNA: TGCGCCAGCACCTGCAACGGAGGCTATCCGGGCACAGATACGCAGTATTTT; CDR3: CASTCNGGYPGTDTQYF